This T cell receptor (beta chain) was obtained from a study of tumor and adjacent non-tumor tissue in lung cancer. Study-level findings and limits: Significantly higher TCR diversity was found in tumor than normal lung.

Germline loops: CDR1 SQVTM, CDR2 ANQGSEA. The CDR3 runs 14 residues. Trimming removed 6 bases from V and 2 bases from J; junction bases left unmatched: 6. About this clonotype: Its antigen is currently unknown.

A modified ARM-PCR protocol with three rounds of nested PCR amplified TCRbeta. Each CDR3 protein is one row after TCRdb ran MiXCR on the multiplex PCR reads. The profile shows tens of thousands of distinct CDR3 sequences, around 73% of them singletons. This sample's RNA came from whole unsorted tissue. Chemotherapy-naive patients with new lung cancer underwent thoracic surgery in China, August–November 2014. Sequencing was done on a sample of lung tumor tissue. This clonotype originated in a man between 60 and 75 years old with non-small cell lung cancer. The genes are TRBV29-1 and TRBJ2-2, with 7 nucleotides matching TRBD1. In DNA form, the CDR3 reads TGCAGCGTCGCCACAGGGGATAACACCGGGGAGCTGTTTTTT. This encodes CSVATGDNTGELFF.